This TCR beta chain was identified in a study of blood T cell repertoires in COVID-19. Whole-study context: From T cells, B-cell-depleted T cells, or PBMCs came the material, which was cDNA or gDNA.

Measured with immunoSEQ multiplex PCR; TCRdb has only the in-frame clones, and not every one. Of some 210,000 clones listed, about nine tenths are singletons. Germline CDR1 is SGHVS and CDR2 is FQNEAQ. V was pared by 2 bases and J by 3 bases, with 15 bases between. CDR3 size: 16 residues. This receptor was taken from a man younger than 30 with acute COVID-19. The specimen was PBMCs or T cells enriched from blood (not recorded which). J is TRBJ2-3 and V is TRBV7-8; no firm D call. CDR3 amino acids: CASSLSLAPLTDTQYF. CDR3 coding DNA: TGTGCCAGCAGCTTATCATTAGCACCATTGACAGATACGCAGTATTTT.